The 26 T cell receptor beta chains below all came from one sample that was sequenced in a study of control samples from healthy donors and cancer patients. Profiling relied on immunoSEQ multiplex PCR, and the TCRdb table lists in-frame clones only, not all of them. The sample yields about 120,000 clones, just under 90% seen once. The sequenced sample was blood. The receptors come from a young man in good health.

CDR3 sequence reads: CASSLSTLNTGELFF. In DNA, the CDR3 is TGTGCCAGCAGCTTATCCACCTTAAACACCGGGGAGCTGTTTTTT. The gene calls are TRBV7-6 and TRBJ2-2; D ambiguous. CDR3 length equals 15 residues. Germline CDR1 and CDR2: SGHVS and FNYEAQ. Trimming took off 2 bases at V and 2 bases at J, with 9 bases between the two ends.

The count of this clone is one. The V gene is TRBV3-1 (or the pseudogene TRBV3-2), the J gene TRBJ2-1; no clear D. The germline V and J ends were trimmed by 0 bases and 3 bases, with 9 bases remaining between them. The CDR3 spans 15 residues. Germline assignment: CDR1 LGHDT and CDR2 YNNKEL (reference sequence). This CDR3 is CASSQDTSYYNEQFF. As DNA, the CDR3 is TGTGCCAGCAGCCAAGATACCTCGTACTACAATGAGCAGTTCTTC.

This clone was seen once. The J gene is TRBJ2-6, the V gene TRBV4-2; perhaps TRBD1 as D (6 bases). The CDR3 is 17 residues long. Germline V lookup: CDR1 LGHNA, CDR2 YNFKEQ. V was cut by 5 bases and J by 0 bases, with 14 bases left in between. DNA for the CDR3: TGTGCCAGCAGCAGAGACAGGATATCCTCTGGGGCCAACGTCCTGACTTTC. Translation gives CASSRDRISSGANVLTF.

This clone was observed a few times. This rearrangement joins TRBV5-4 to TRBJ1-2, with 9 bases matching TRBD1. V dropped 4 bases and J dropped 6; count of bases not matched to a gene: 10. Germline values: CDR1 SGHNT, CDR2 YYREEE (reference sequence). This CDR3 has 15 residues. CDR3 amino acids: CASSPRRDRAHGYTF. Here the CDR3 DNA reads TGTGCCAGCAGCCCCCGCCGGGACAGGGCCCATGGCTACACCTTC.

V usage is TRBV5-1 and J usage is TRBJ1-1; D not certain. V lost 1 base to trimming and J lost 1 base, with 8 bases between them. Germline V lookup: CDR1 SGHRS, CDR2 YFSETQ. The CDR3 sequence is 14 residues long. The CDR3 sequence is CASSLISGNTEAFF. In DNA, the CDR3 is TGCGCCAGCAGCTTGATTTCAGGGAACACTGAAGCTTTCTTT.

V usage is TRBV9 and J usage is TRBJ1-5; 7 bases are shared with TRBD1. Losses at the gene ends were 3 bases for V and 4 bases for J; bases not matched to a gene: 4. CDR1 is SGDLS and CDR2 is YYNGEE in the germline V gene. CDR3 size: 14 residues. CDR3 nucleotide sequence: TGTGCCAGCAGCGCCGGGACAGAAAATCAGCCCCAGCATTTT. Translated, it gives CASSAGTENQPQHF. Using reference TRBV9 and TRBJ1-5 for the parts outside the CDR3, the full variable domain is DSGVTQTPKHLITATGQRVTLRCSPRSGDLSVYWYQQSLDQGLQFLIQYYNGEERAKGNILERFSAQQFPDLHSELNLSSLELGDSALYFCASSAGTENQPQHFGDGTRLSIL.

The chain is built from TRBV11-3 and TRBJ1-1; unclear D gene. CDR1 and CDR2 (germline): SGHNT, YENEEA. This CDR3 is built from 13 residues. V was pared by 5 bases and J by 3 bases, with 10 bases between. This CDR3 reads CASSPALDTEAFF. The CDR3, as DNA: TGTGCCAGCAGCCCTGCGCTGGACACTGAAGCTTTCTTT.

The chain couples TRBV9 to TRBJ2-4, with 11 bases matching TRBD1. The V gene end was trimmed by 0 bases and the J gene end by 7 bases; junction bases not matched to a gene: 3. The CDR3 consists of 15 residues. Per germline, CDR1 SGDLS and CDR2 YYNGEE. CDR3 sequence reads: CASSVEGQGGNIQYF. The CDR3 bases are TGTGCCAGCAGCGTAGAGGGACAGGGGGGCAACATTCAGTACTTC.

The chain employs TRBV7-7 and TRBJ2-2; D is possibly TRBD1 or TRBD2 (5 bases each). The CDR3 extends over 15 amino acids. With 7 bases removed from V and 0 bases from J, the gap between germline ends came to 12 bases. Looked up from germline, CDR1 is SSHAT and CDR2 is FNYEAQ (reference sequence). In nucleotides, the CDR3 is TGTGCCAGCACCTGGGACGGCGCGAACACCGGGGAGCTGTTTTTT. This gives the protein CASTWDGANTGELFF. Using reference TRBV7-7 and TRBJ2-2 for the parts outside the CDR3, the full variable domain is GAGVSQSPRYKVTKRGQDVTLRCDPISSHATLYWYQQALGQGPEFLTYFNYEAQPDKSGLPSDRFSAERPEGSISTLTIQRTEQRDSAMYRCASTWDGANTGELFFGEGSRLTVL.

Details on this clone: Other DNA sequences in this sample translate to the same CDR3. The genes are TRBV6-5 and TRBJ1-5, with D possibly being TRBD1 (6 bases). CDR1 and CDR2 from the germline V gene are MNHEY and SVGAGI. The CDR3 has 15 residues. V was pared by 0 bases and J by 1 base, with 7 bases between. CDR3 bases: TGTGCCAGCAGTTACTCAGGGGGAAGCAATCAGCCCCAGCATTTT. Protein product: CASSYSGGSNQPQHF.

CDR3 loop: CASSLGYSTDTQYF. The CDR3, as DNA: TGCGCCAGCAGCTTGGGGTATAGCACAGATACGCAGTATTTT. The gene calls are TRBV5-1 and TRBJ2-3; D call uncertain. V was clipped by 0 bases and J by 0 bases, with 5 bases between them. The CDR3 runs to 14 residues. Germline assignment: CDR1 SGHRS and CDR2 YFSETQ.

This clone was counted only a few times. CDR3 bases: TGTGCCAGCAGCGTAGCGGGAGGGACAAACACCGGGGAGCTGTTTTTT. Amino acid sequence: CASSVAGGTNTGELFF. The J gene is TRBJ2-2, the V gene TRBV9; TRBD2 agrees at 8 bases. This CDR3 has 16 residues. Germline V lookup: CDR1 SGDLS, CDR2 YYNGEE. The J segment lost 2 bases and the V segment lost 0 bases, leaving 3 bases of the junction unmatched.

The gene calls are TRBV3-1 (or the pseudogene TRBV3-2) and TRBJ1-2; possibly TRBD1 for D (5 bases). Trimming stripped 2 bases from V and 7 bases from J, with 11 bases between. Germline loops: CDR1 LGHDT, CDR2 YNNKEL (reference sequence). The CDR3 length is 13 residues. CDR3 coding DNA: TGTGCCAGCAGCCAACAAACCGGGACTGGCTACACCTTC. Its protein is CASSQQTGTGYTF.

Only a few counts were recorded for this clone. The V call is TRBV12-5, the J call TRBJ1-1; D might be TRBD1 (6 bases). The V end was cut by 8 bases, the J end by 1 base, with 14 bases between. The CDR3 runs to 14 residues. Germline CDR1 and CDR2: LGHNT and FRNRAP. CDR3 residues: CASSILQGNTEAFF. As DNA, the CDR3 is TGTGCTAGTTCGATTCTACAGGGGAACACTGAAGCTTTCTTT.

The CDR3 sequence: CASSLSIRLAGGLAGELFF. The CDR3 region has the DNA TGTGCCAGCAGTTTATCGATCCGGCTAGCGGGGGGGCTAGCCGGGGAGCTGTTTTTT. The rearrangement links TRBV27 to TRBJ2-2; 12 positions agree with TRBD2. This CDR3 spans 19 amino acids. Losses at the gene ends were 0 bases for V and 6 bases for J; bases not matched to a gene: 11. Germline CDR1 and CDR2: MNHEY and SMNVEV (reference sequence).

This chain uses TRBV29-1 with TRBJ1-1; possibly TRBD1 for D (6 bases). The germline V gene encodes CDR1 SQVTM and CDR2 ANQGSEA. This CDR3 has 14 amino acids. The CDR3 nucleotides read TGCGGGTACAGGGCGGAAAAGGCGAACACTGAAGCTTTCTTT. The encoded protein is CGYRAEKANTEAFF.

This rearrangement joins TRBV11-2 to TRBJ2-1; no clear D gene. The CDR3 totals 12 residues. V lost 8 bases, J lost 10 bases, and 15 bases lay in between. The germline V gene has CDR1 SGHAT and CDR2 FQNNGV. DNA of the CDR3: TGTGCCAGCGGTCAGACTGGTGGGGAGCAGTTCTTC. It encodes CASGQTGGEQFF.

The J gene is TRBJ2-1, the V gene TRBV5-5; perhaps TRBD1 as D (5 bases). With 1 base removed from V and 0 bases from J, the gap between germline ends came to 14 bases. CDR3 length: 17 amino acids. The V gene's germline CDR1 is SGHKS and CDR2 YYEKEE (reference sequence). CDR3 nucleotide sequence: TGTGCCAGCAGCTTGTCAGGCAGGGTAAGCTCCTACAATGAGCAGTTCTTC. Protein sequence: CASSLSGRVSSYNEQFF.

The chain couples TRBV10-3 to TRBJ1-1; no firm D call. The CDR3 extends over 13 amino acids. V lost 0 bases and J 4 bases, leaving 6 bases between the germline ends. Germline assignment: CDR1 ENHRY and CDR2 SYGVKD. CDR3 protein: CAISESWGTEAFF. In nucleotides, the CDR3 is TGTGCCATCAGTGAGTCTTGGGGCACTGAAGCTTTCTTT.

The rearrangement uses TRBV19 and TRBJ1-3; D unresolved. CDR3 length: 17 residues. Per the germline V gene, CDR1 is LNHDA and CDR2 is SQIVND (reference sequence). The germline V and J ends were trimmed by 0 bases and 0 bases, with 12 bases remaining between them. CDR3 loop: CASSIDASAGSGNTIYF. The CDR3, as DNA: TGTGCCAGTAGTATAGATGCGTCAGCCGGCTCTGGAAACACCATATATTTT.

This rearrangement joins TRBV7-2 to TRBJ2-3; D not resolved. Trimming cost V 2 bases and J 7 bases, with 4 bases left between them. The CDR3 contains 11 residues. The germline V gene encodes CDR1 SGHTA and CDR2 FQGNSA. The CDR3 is CASSLMNTQYF. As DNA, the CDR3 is TGTGCCAGCAGCTTAATGAATACGCAGTATTTT.

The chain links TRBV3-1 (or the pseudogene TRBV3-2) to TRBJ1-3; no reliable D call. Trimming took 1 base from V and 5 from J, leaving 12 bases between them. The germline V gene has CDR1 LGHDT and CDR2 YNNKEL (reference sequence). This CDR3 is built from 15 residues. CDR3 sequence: CASSQVEGTRNTIYF. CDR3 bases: TGTGCCAGCAGCCAAGTCGAAGGAACCCGAAACACCATATATTTT.

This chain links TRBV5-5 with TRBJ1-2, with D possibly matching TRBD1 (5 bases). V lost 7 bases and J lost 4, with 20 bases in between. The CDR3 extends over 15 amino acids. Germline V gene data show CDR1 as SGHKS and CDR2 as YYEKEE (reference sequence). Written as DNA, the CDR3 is TGTGCCAGCGCCCGAATCTCGGCGGGGACCTATGGCTACACCTTC. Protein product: CASARISAGTYGYTF.

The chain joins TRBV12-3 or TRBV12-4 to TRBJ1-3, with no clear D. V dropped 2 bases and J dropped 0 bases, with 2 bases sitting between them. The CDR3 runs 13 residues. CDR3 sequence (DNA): TGTGCCAGCAGTTTAAACTCTGGAAACACCATATATTTT. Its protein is CASSLNSGNTIYF.

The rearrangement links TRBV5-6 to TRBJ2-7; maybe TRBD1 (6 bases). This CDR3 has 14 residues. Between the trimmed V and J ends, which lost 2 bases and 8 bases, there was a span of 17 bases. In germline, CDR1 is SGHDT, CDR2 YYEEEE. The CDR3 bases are TGTGCCAGCAGCTTACGACAGGTCCAAGGGAAGCAGTACGTC. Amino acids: CASSLRQVQGKQYV.

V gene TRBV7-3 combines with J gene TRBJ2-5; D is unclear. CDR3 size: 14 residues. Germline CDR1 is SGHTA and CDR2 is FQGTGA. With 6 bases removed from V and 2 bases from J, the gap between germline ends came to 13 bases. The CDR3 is CASSPAGRQETQYF. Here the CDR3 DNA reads TGTGCCAGCAGTCCCGCAGGAAGACAAGAGACCCAGTACTTC.